The 19 T cell receptor beta chains reported below all come from one sample, sequenced in a study of T cells of healthy individuals (dated by TCRdb to 2016 to 2019). Libraries were built with 5' RACE. The instrument was an Illumina MiSeq. TCRdb's own reprocessing of the public reads used fastp at Q25 and MiXCR and kept productive beta chains. Each CDR3 protein appears once, grouped with its most common genes and DNA. Recorded for this sample are about 41,000 distinct CDR3 sequences; 3.5% to 5.5% of them occurred a single time. The ten largest clones add up to about 8.9% of the sample. The origin of the receptors is a human donor in good health.

CDR3 residues: CSVGTAIQETQYF. The CDR3 DNA follows: TGCAGCGTGGGAACAGCTATCCAAGAGACCCAGTACTTC. The chain carries TRBV29-1 and TRBJ2-5; D remains unclear. The germline V and J ends were trimmed by 6 bases and 1 base, with 12 bases remaining between them. Germline-derived CDR1 and CDR2 are SQVTM and ANQGSEA. The CDR3 loop spans 13 amino acids.

This clonotype was seen many times. This chain connects TRBV5-1 to TRBJ2-3, with 11 positions matching TRBD1. The V segment lost 3 bases and the J segment 4 bases; nucleotides outside the gene matches: 7. Germline V gene data show CDR1 as SGHRS and CDR2 as YFSETQ. The CDR3 spans 16 residues. CDR3 in amino acids: CASSSTGQGASDTQYF. The CDR3 DNA is TGCGCCAGCAGCTCCACCGGACAGGGGGCCTCAGATACGCAGTATTTT.

This clonotype has just a few counts. The chain combines TRBV2 with TRBJ2-1; D is possibly TRBD1 (5 bases). V lost 0 bases and J lost 6, with 9 bases in between. The CDR3 has 14 residues. CDR1 and CDR2 (germline): SNHLY, FYNNEI. In DNA form, the CDR3 reads TGTGCCAGCAGTGAAGCGGGGCTAGGCAATGAGCAGTTCTTC. Protein sequence: CASSEAGLGNEQFF.

This clonotype was seen at least ten times. This chain uses TRBV29-1 with TRBJ2-4; no definite D call. The germline CDR1 and CDR2 sequences are SQVTM and ANQGSEA. V lost 8 bases and J 0 bases, leaving 14 bases between the germline ends. CDR3 length: 14 amino acids. CDR3 residues: CSFRNGLAKNIQYF. Written as DNA, the CDR3 is TGCAGCTTTCGGAACGGTTTAGCCAAAAACATTCAGTACTTC.

This clonotype was detected a few times. The genes are TRBV6-1 and TRBJ1-1, with a possible D match to TRBD1 (6 bases). The CDR3 extends over 13 amino acids. The V end lost 11 bases, the J end lost 6 bases, and 19 bases lay between the germline ends. Germline V CDR1 and CDR2: MNHNS, SASEGT. CDR3 loop: CAGGLMGGPEAFF. The CDR3 DNA is TGTGCCGGTGGCCTTATGGGGGGCCCTGAAGCTTTCTTT.

At least ten counts were recorded for this clonotype. The gene calls are TRBV2 and TRBJ2-7; D may be TRBD1 (5 bases). The V and J ends lost 10 bases and 2 bases respectively, with 12 bases between them. Germline CDR1 reads SNHLY; CDR2 reads FYNNEI. CDR3 length equals 12 residues. As DNA, the CDR3 is TGTGCCATTGACTGGACAACCTACGAGCAGTACTTC. This codes for CAIDWTTYEQYF.

This clonotype was observed a handful of times. The chain recombines TRBV7-9 with TRBJ2-1, with TRBD2 identical over 9 bases. From germline, CDR1 is SEHNR and CDR2 FQNEAQ (reference sequence). After removal of 5 bases from V and 8 bases from J, the junction contained 13 bases not matched to a gene. The length of the CDR3 is 16 residues. The CDR3 region has the DNA TGTGCCAGCAGCCTTAGGCGGGAGGGCCTTTCCCATGAGCAGTTCTTC. Amino acids: CASSLRREGLSHEQFF.

This clonotype occurred many times. The chain joins TRBV4-2 to TRBJ1-4; possibly TRBD1 for D (5 bases). Per the germline V gene, CDR1 is LGHNA and CDR2 is YNFKEQ. The length of the CDR3 is 15 residues. The V end was cut by 4 bases, the J end by 7 bases, with 16 bases between. The CDR3 is CASSPGRRGVEKLFF. CDR3 in DNA: TGTGCCAGCAGCCCCGGTCGAAGGGGAGTTGAAAAACTGTTTTTT.

The chain recombines TRBV4-2 with TRBJ2-7, with TRBD1 identical over 11 bases. Germline V gives CDR1 LGHNA, CDR2 YNFKEQ. The CDR3 has 16 residues. The V gene end was trimmed by 0 bases and the J gene end by 1 base; junction bases not matched to a gene: 2. CDR3 DNA: TGTGCCAGCAGCCAAGACGGACAGGGGGCATCCTACGAGCAGTACTTC. It specifies CASSQDGQGASYEQYF.

This clonotype was seen at least ten times. This chain connects TRBV11-2 to TRBJ2-3; no clear D gene. CDR1 SGHAT and CDR2 FQNNGV come from the germline V gene. V dropped 2 bases and J dropped 0 bases, with 6 bases sitting between them. The CDR3 runs to 14 residues. In DNA form, the CDR3 reads TGTGCCAGCAGCTTACATCCTAGCACAGATACGCAGTATTTT. This sequence encodes CASSLHPSTDTQYF.

This clonotype was detected ten times or more. V is TRBV12-3 or TRBV12-4 and J is TRBJ2-7; a possible D gene is TRBD2 (7 bases). The V and J ends lost 3 bases and 0 bases respectively, with 9 bases between them. The CDR3 covers 14 residues. CDR3 loop: CASSFGGASYEQYF. CDR3 in DNA: TGTGCCAGCAGTTTTGGGGGGGCCTCCTACGAGCAGTACTTC.

This clonotype was seen ten or more times. The chain is built from TRBV7-6 and TRBJ2-2; 9 bases line up with TRBD2. V dropped 0 bases and J dropped 2; count of bases not matched to a gene: 1. The CDR3 contains 16 residues. CDR1 and CDR2 (germline): SGHVS, FNYEAQ. The CDR3 protein is CASSLASGGNTGELFF. In nucleotides, the CDR3 is TGTGCCAGCAGCTTAGCTAGCGGGGGAAACACCGGGGAGCTGTTTTTT.

This clonotype was recorded many times. The rearrangement joins TRBV11-2 to TRBJ2-1; 9 bases map to TRBD1. The junction had 3 bases not matched to a gene; V was cut back by 5 bases and J by 1 base. This CDR3 region has 15 residues. From germline, CDR1 is SGHAT and CDR2 FQNNGV. This chain's CDR3 is CASSGGQGSYNEQFF. CDR3 nucleotide sequence: TGTGCCAGCAGCGGCGGACAGGGGTCCTACAATGAGCAGTTCTTC. Combining the CDR3 with reference TRBV11-2 and TRBJ2-1 gives the whole variable domain EAGVAQSPRYKIIEKRQSVAFWCNPISGHATLYWYQQILGQGPKLLIQFQNNGVVDDSQLPKDRFSAERLKGVDSTLKIQPAKLEDSAVYLCASSGGQGSYNEQFFGPGTRLTVL.

There are many counts of this clonotype. V usage is TRBV11-2 and J usage is TRBJ2-5; D not resolved. Per germline, CDR1 SGHAT and CDR2 FQNNGV. Trimming pared 5 bases from V and 6 bases from J, leaving 25 bases between. The CDR3 covers 17 residues. CDR3 bases: TGTGCCAGCAGCCCGACGATAGCCCTAGTGGCCATCCAGACCCAGTACTTC. This gives the protein CASSPTIALVAIQTQYF.

V is TRBV15 and J is TRBJ2-2; D assignment may be TRBD1 or TRBD2 (5 bases each). This CDR3 comprises 15 residues. Germline V CDR1 and CDR2: LNHNV, YYDKDF (reference sequence). Between the trimmed V and J ends, which lost 3 bases and 2 bases, there was a span of 10 bases. This CDR3 is CATSRGTSNTGELFF. DNA of the CDR3: TGTGCCACCAGCAGGGGGACGAGCAACACCGGGGAGCTGTTTTTT.

The table lists this clonotype with many counts. CDR3 protein: CASSEMGGRGGYTF. CDR3 sequence (DNA): TGTGCCAGCAGTGAAATGGGGGGCAGGGGTGGCTACACCTTC. This sequence joins TRBV25-1 and TRBJ1-2; possibly TRBD1 for D (6 bases). This CDR3 region has 14 residues. The ends were cut back, 2 bases at V and 7 bases at J, with 14 bases in the middle. Germline lookup yields CDR1 MGHDK and CDR2 SYGVNS.

This clonotype came up a few times. The chain links TRBV5-1 to TRBJ2-5, with D maybe TRBD1 (5 bases). Germline V gene sequence: CDR1 SGHRS, CDR2 YFSETQ. The CDR3 loop spans 15 amino acids. V was cut by 1 base and J by 0 bases, with 10 bases left in between. The CDR3: CASSLTPGYQETQYF. The DNA of the CDR3 is TGCGCCAGCAGCTTGACACCAGGGTACCAAGAGACCCAGTACTTC.

This clonotype showed up many times. The chain employs TRBV15 and TRBJ2-7, with a weak D call TRBD2 (5 bases). From germline, CDR1 is LNHNV and CDR2 YYDKDF (reference sequence). Trimming shortened V by 0 bases and J by 6 bases, and 12 bases separated the two germline ends. This CDR3 region has 14 residues. This chain's CDR3 is CATSRDRGIGEQYF. CDR3 coding DNA: TGTGCCACCAGCAGAGATCGAGGGATTGGCGAGCAGTACTTC.

Only a few counts were recorded for this clonotype. This chain links TRBV5-4 with TRBJ1-2; 8 nucleotides align to TRBD1. J was trimmed by 5 bases and V by 6 bases; bases with no gene match: 6. CDR3 size: 13 residues. In germline, CDR1 is SGHNT, CDR2 YYREEE (reference sequence). CDR3 nucleotides: TGTGCCAGCACCTCAGGGGGCCGTTATGGCTACACCTTC. It codes for CASTSGGRYGYTF.